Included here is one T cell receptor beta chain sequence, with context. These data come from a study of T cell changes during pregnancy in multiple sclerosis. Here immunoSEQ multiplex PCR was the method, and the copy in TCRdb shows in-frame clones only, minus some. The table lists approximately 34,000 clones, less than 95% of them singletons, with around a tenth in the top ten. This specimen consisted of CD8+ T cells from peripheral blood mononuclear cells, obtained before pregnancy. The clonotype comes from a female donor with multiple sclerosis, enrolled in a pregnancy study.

CDR3 bases: TGTGCCAGCAGGCACTCCTCTTACTATGGCTACACCTTC. Translating gives CASRHSSYYGYTF. This chain links TRBV28 with TRBJ1-2; no firm D call. Trimming cost V 6 bases and J 3 bases, with 11 bases left between them. The CDR3 loop spans 13 amino acids. CDR1 is MDHEN, CDR2 SYDVKM, per germline.